The 21 T cell receptor beta chains listed next were all sequenced from one sample in a study of CD8 T cells in Susac syndrome. cDNA came from 0.5 to 1 ug RNA primed by random hexamers. TCRdb used MiXCR to reprocess the immunoSEQ multiplex PCR reads, holding one entry per CDR3 protein. This sample yields some 100,000 distinct CDR3 sequences, of which 85% to 95% are seen a single time; about 0.087% belongs to the top ten. Source material: CD4+ T cells from PBMCs. These receptors were obtained from a human donor with multiple sclerosis.

The CDR3 sequence is CASSRGGGGKNIQYF. DNA for the CDR3: TGTGCCAGCAGCCGCGGGGGTGGTGGCAAAAACATTCAGTACTTC. The V gene is TRBV5-4, the J gene TRBJ2-4, with TRBD2 matching over 7 bases. V lost 4 bases and J lost 3; bases outside the gene matches: 7. The CDR3 has 15 residues. Germline lookup yields CDR1 SGHNT and CDR2 YYREEE (reference sequence).

This rearrangement joins TRBV20-1 to TRBJ2-7; TRBD2 agrees at 7 bases. The CDR3 runs 16 residues. Germline V gene data show CDR1 as DFQATT and CDR2 as SNEGSKA (reference sequence). Trimming cost V 1 base and J 3 bases; bases outside gene matches: 12. The CDR3 nucleotides read TGCAGTGCTAGAGTATGGTTCAGCGGGGCTGACTACGAGCAGTACTTC. As protein: CSARVWFSGADYEQYF.

The chain links TRBV30 to TRBJ1-5; 7 bases align to TRBD1. The V gene's germline CDR1 is GTSNPN and CDR2 SVGIG (reference sequence). The CDR3 is 13 amino acids. V shed 2 bases and J 5 bases; nucleotides not matched to a gene: 3. The CDR3 DNA reads TGTGCCTGGAGTATAACAGGGGATCAGCCCCAGCATTTT. It yields the protein CAWSITGDQPQHF.

The chain links TRBV5-4 to TRBJ1-1, with 12 bases that match TRBD1. The germline CDR1 and CDR2 sequences are SGHNT and YYREEE (reference sequence). The CDR3 covers 14 residues. V lost 3 bases to trimming and J lost 3 bases; unmatched junction nucleotides: 0. As DNA, the CDR3 is TGTGCCAGCAGCTGGGACAGGGGGCACACTGAAGCTTTCTTT. Its protein product is CASSWDRGHTEAFF.

This rearrangement joins TRBV7-2 to TRBJ1-2; D remains unclear. Per germline, CDR1 SGHTA and CDR2 FQGNSA. The V end lost 3 bases, the J end lost 10 bases, and 15 bases lay between the germline ends. CDR3 length equals 13 residues. CDR3 amino acids: CASSFAAARDYTF. The CDR3 bases are TGTGCCAGCAGCTTCGCGGCGGCACGAGACTACACCTTC. Complete variable domain (other parts from reference TRBV7-2 and TRBJ1-2): GAGVSQSPSNKVTEKGKDVELRCDPISGHTALYWYRQSLGQGLEFLIYFQGNSAPDKSGLPSDRFSAERTGGSVSTLTIQRTQQEDSAVYLCASSFAAARDYTFGSGTRLTVV.

The chain employs TRBV12-3 or TRBV12-4 and TRBJ2-5; D ambiguous. There are 15 residues in the CDR3. The V gene lost 3 bases and the J gene lost 3 bases, with 14 bases spanning the gap. The CDR3 region has the DNA TGTGCCAGCAGTTTGGTCGGGTTGACCAAAGAGACCCAGTACTTC. This translates into CASSLVGLTKETQYF.

The chain employs TRBV2 and TRBJ1-1; possible D gene TRBD1, 5 bases. The CDR3 is 15 residues long. Trimming took 4 bases from V and 0 from J, leaving 12 bases between them. CDR1 and CDR2 from the germline V gene are SNHLY and FYNNEI. DNA for the CDR3: TGTGCCAGCAGTGCCCGACAGACGATGAACACTGAAGCTTTCTTT. The encoded protein is CASSARQTMNTEAFF.

The chain combines TRBV25-1 with TRBJ2-3, with a tentative D call TRBD2 (6 bases). CDR1 is MGHDK, CDR2 SYGVNS, per germline. Trimming stripped 8 bases from V and 6 bases from J, with 9 bases between. CDR3 length: 11 residues. In nucleotides, the CDR3 is TGTGCCAGCCGTCGGGGGGATACGCAGTATTTT. This gives the protein CASRRGDTQYF.

V is TRBV29-1 and J is TRBJ1-4; D ambiguous. The CDR3 loop spans 10 amino acids. Trimming took 7 bases from V and 8 from J, leaving 8 bases between them. CDR1 and CDR2 from the germline V gene are SQVTM and ANQGSEA. For the CDR3, the DNA is TGCAGCGCTTTGGAGGAAAAACTGTTTTTT. It is translated as CSALEEKLFF.

The rearrangement uses TRBV29-1 and TRBJ1-4, with a weak D call TRBD1 (6 bases). This CDR3 comprises 11 residues. Between the trimmed V and J ends, which lost 2 bases and 10 bases, there was a span of 8 bases. The germline V gene encodes CDR1 SQVTM and CDR2 ANQGSEA. The CDR3, as DNA: TGCAGCGTTGAAACAGGGTCAAAACTGTTTTTT. Its protein is CSVETGSKLFF.

The chain carries TRBV7-8 and TRBJ1-2; TRBD1 matches 10 bases. The CDR3 totals 13 residues. The junction had 3 bases not matched to a gene; V was cut back by 5 bases and J by 6 bases. The V gene's germline CDR1 is SGHVS and CDR2 FQNEAQ. The DNA for the CDR3 is TGTGCCAGCAGCCGGGGACAGGGGAATGGCTACACCTTC. It encodes CASSRGQGNGYTF.

This clonotype occurred once. CDR3 nucleotides: TGTGCCAGCAGCTTCCTATACGACGGGGAGCTGTTTTTT. Translating gives CASSFLYDGELFF. The V gene is TRBV5-4, the J gene TRBJ2-2; D remains ambiguous. The CDR3 covers 13 residues. V was pared by 2 bases and J by 7 bases, with 9 bases between. Germline V lookup: CDR1 SGHNT, CDR2 YYREEE (reference sequence).

The V gene is TRBV12-3 or TRBV12-4, the J gene TRBJ2-7; TRBD1 matches at 8 bases. This CDR3 has 16 residues. V lost 4 bases, J lost 0 bases, and 8 bases stayed unmatched. The CDR3 spells CASSSHGQGYSYEQYF. CDR3 DNA sequence: TGTGCCAGCAGTTCCCATGGACAGGGTTACTCCTACGAGCAGTACTTC.

This chain connects TRBV15 to TRBJ2-3; TRBD2 aligns across 9 bases. Germline values: CDR1 LNHNV, CDR2 YYDKDF (reference sequence). V dropped 5 bases and J dropped 6; count of bases not matched to a gene: 9. CDR3 length: 15 amino acids. CDR3 in amino acids: CATSPRGGPWDTQYF. Written as DNA, the CDR3 is TGTGCCACCAGCCCGCGGGGGGGTCCATGGGATACGCAGTATTTT.

V gene TRBV19 combines with J gene TRBJ1-2, with D tentatively TRBD1 (5 bases). CDR3 size: 13 residues. Per the germline V gene, CDR1 is LNHDA and CDR2 is SQIVND (reference sequence). V was trimmed by 3 bases and J by 5 bases, leaving 10 bases between them. CDR3 loop: CASSISRVYGYTF. CDR3 sequence (DNA): TGTGCCAGTAGTATCTCCAGGGTATATGGCTACACCTTC.

V and J are TRBV7-2 and TRBJ2-5; 9 bases are shared with TRBD1. The junction had 4 bases not matched to a gene; V was cut back by 0 bases and J by 8 bases. This CDR3 region has 14 residues. CDR1 SGHTA and CDR2 FQGNSA come from the germline V gene. The CDR3 DNA sequence: TGTGCCAGCAGCTTAGCGGGACAGGGCGGTACCCAGTACTTC. Encoded protein: CASSLAGQGGTQYF.

The chain is built from TRBV4-1 and TRBJ1-2, with D possibly being TRBD1 (6 bases). CDR1 and CDR2 (germline): MGHRA, YSYEKL. The CDR3 contains 17 residues. Trimming took off 0 bases at V and 2 bases at J, with 16 bases between the two ends. The CDR3 region is CASSQDVGGQRNYGYTF. CDR3 DNA: TGCGCCAGCAGCCAAGATGTAGGAGGACAGAGAAACTATGGCTACACCTTC.

This chain links TRBV11-2 with TRBJ2-1; D is unclear. The V end lost 5 bases, the J end lost 0 bases, and 11 bases lay between the germline ends. Germline values: CDR1 SGHAT, CDR2 FQNNGV. The CDR3 extends over 15 amino acids. Here the CDR3 reads CASSPLGSSYNEQFF. The CDR3, as DNA: TGTGCCAGCAGCCCCTTAGGGTCCTCCTACAATGAGCAGTTCTTC.

This clonotype was observed once. The V gene is TRBV20-1, the J gene TRBJ2-7, with TRBD1 identical over 11 bases. The CDR3 runs 16 residues. The germline V gene encodes CDR1 DFQATT and CDR2 SNEGSKA (reference sequence). V shed 2 bases and J 5 bases; nucleotides not matched to a gene: 11. The CDR3 nucleotides are TGCAGTGCTAGACGTTCTTATGGACAGGGGGCGAACGAGCAGTACTTC. Its protein is CSARRSYGQGANEQYF.

The chain uses TRBV12-3 or TRBV12-4 and TRBJ2-5; a weak D match, TRBD2 (6 bases). The CDR3 spans 15 residues. Trimming took off 3 bases at V and 5 bases at J, with 16 bases between the two ends. The CDR3 sequence is CASSLARGRLETQYF. In DNA form, the CDR3 reads TGTGCCAGCAGTTTGGCGCGGGGTCGACTGGAGACCCAGTACTTC.

The V gene is TRBV29-1, the J gene TRBJ1-2; D gene ambiguous. Trimming removed 5 bases from V and 7 bases from J, with 11 bases in between. CDR1 SQVTM and CDR2 ANQGSEA come from the germline V gene. There are 11 residues in the CDR3. The CDR3 DNA follows: TGCAGCGTTTTAGAAGGGCTTGGCTACACCTTC. Translation gives CSVLEGLGYTF.